This T cell receptor (beta chain) was profiled in a study of blood T cell repertoires in COVID-19. In the study overall: Sites across the United States, Italy and Spain contributed samples from acute and convalescent COVID-19.

Germline loops: CDR1 SGHTA, CDR2 FQGNSA. The CDR3 runs to 15 residues. Trimming stripped 5 bases from V and 4 bases from J, with 17 bases between. Ages ranged from about 18 to 89 years, with residence in 24 US areas. Two negative PCRs, clearance, or symptom resolution had been documented for recovered Cohort 3 donors. Repertoires were generated with immunoSEQ multiplex PCR, while TCRdb's copy carries only in-frame clones and drops some. The sample has some 230,000 clones, 70% to 85% seen once. J is TRBJ1-1 and V is TRBV7-2; D is unclear. The sequence derives from a middle-aged man who had recovered from COVID-19. The sequencing input was PBMCs or T cells enriched from blood (not recorded which). CDR3 region: CASSHGSRQATEAFF. The CDR3 DNA follows: TGTGCCAGCAGCCATGGAAGTCGTCAGGCCACTGAAGCTTTCTTT.